This T cell receptor (beta chain) was obtained from a study of shared clonotypes between healthy human individuals (TCRdb year 2020). Context from the whole study: A couple of women and a few men aged 18 to 49 years were included in the cohort. For each donor, three plates each were used for CD4 naive and CD4 memory, two plates were used for CD8 naive, and one plate was used for CD8 memory. Blood TCR repertoires of about five healthy adults were deeply sequenced to estimate repertoire size and the extent of clonotype sharing between individuals. Libraries were prepared and TCR repertoires were sequenced by different laboratories using diverse techniques, in order to increase sequencing depth and limit assay-specific biases. Each donor's leukapheresis produced roughly between roughly 0.85 and 9.5 billion PBMCs. What the work shows at the level of the full study, not this receptor alone: The genetic and exposure-history diversity represented was limited by the small number of donors. Pairwise subsampling indicated that sequencing depth was expected to affect the degree of clonotype sharing among donors. Naive subsets generally had larger estimated clonotype richness than memory subsets. Compared with non-shared clonotypes, clonotypes shared by all four sorted-subset donors had higher generation probabilities. Rarefaction of sorted-subset datasets indicated incomplete sequencing despite the large sequencing depth. Across a handful of donors, approximately 5% of naive CD4, approximately 3.5% of naive CD8, 2% to 2.5% of memory CD4, and 0.4% of memory CD8 clonotypes were shared. Sampling was limited to blood, and TCR repertoires in tissue likely differ from TCR repertoires in blood.

Using the deep immunoSEQ assay, multiplex PCR amplified TCR CDR3 regions from genomic DNA. Extracted genomic DNA from each cell subset was distributed evenly across all wells of several immunoSEQ 96-well plates, and each plate was treated as a replicate. Each replicate PCR for sorted subsets received roughly 200 ng genomic DNA, equal to tens of thousands of T cell genomes. Purified libraries were measured with a Qubit 3.0 fluorometer, size-checked on a Bioanalyzer 2100, and measured again with the KAPA Library Quantification kit. A separate single-read 150-cycle Illumina NextSeq 550 flow cell was used to sequence each immunoSEQ 96-well plate. The study's own analysis went as follows. Because the immunoSEQ output held only junctional sequences and lacked quality scores, the filtering could not match the filtering applied to full-length reads. Sequences were annotated with PyIR, a Python wrapper for IgBLAST v1.9, using IMGT germline references to assign V/J genes and CDR3. Reads were removed for weak V/J assignments (E-value above 1e-6), missing CDR3, stop codons, out-of-frame junctions, or ambiguous translated residues. V3J clonotypes were defined as sequences sharing an identical inferred V gene, J gene, and CDR3 amino acid sequence. Percentage overlap between repertoires was calculated by dividing the number of shared unique clonotypes by the size of the smaller repertoire. RTK rarefaction, the Chao1 estimator, and Recon v2.1 estimates of unobserved clonotypes were used to assess repertoire richness. Generation probabilities were computed with OLGA for all TCRbeta clonotypes obtained by the gDNA method from several donors. TCRdb re-hosts the immuneACCESS table, in-frame sequences only. Its copies lack some clones; in the studies checked, an unresolved V gene accounts for under half of them, and the cause for the rest is not known. That table gives V, J and clone size, and the DNA gave D and trimming. A total of over 950,000 clones appear in this sample, roughly 80% of them only once. The ten largest clonotypes hold roughly 0.82% of the sample.

Donors were healthy HIV-negative adults with no recently reported acute infections or vaccinations. All donors were Caucasian adults living in Nashville, Tennessee, USA. Magnetic negative selection was used to enrich CD4+ T cells, after which naive cells were positively selected on CD45RA and the negative fraction became the memory subset. After blood collection by leukapheresis, PBMCs were isolated using Ficoll-Histopaque density gradient centrifugation and then cryopreserved in the vapor phase of liquid nitrogen. Analytical flow cytometry was used to check the purity and quantity of every magnetically sorted T cell population. From each sorted fraction, genomic DNA was isolated and quantified by UV absorbance on a Nanodrop 2000c. As regards this clone: It lacks a known antigen. Base qualities were left out, and no much larger clone turns up one base away.

This TCR came from a man aged 18 to 30 in good health. Some clones in this sample may be carry-over from other donors' samples. The sample was memory CD4+ T cells from PBMCs. This specimen's cell subset or site label, interpreted: CD45RA-negative fraction.

CDR3 reads: CASSFASNRDLYGYTF. The nucleotide sequence reads as follows: TGTGCCAGCAGCTTCGCAAGCAACCGGGACCTCTATGGCTACACCTTC. The sequence is built from TRBV7-2 and TRBJ1-2; a weak D assignment points to TRBD1 (5 bases agree). V sheds 3 bases and J sheds 4 bases, leaving 18 bases between their ends. The CDR3 numbers 16 residues from cysteine through phenylalanine. The kept DNA is CDR3 alone, 48 bases in frame from the first base. CDR1 and CDR2, looked up from the germline V gene, are SGHTA and FQGNSA.